This TCR beta chain was identified in a study of T-cell reconstitution after alpha-beta-depleted transplantation in children. TCRbeta library preparation incorporated unique molecular identifiers. Via MiXCR, TCRdb re-called the PCR reads, giving one row per CDR3 protein. The sample carries hundreds of thousands of distinct CDR3 sequences, 15% to 20% recorded once. Study findings and constraints: Reports say that about two months after transplant, the alpha-beta T cells came out of several hundred graft clones that had expanded. Hyperexpanded clones declined; after one year, newly produced T cells mostly supplied diversity. Surviving thymic progenitors and recipient T cells were the source of high TCRbeta diversity at day 60 in some patients.

Per the germline V gene, CDR1 is KGHSY and CDR2 is FQNENV. There are 17 residues in the CDR3. V was pared by 1 base and J by 7 bases, with 17 bases between. This clonotype was counted at least ten times. Its antigen is not identified. The gene calls are TRBV16 and TRBJ1-6, with D possibly matching TRBD1 (6 bases). The sequencing used PBMCs, mostly from graft donor cells, collected 360 days after TCRalphabeta/CD19-depleted stem cell transplant. The clonotype originates from a male patient under 10 years old who had a stem cell transplant for acute lymphoblastic leukemia, so the T cells may come from the graft donor. The CDR3: CASSQYSPGVRNSPLHF. The CDR3, as DNA: TGTGCCAGCAGCCAATATAGCCCAGGGGTGCGAAATTCACCCCTCCACTTT.